This TCR beta chain was obtained from a study of cytomegalovirus exposure and HLA in healthy donors listed by TCRdb under 2017. As for the study more broadly: An earlier analysis of roughly 500 of the donors reported around 280 Gb of sequence data and some 110 million unique TCR beta sequences obtained from about 179 million T cells. About 330 gigabases of sequencing data and approximately 91 million unique TCR sequences made up an early release that covered nearly 650 HLA-typed donors. The genetic ancestry cluster associated with self-reported Caucasian donors included 81% of the roughly 400 genotyped donors. The aim of the study was to test whether cataloging public T cell receptors could identify signatures of past pathogen exposure. The T cell repertoires of 550 to 850 subjects were profiled by immunosequencing and related to cytomegalovirus serostatus. In addition to the first cohort of around 670 subjects, a separate validation cohort of 120 different subjects was used. To predict cytomegalovirus infection status, the study combined high-throughput TCR immunosequencing, statistical association of individual TCRs with disease status, and machine learning. A later analysis re-analyzed previously published TCR beta repertoires from hundreds of donors and added high-resolution HLA genotyping to study TCR occurrence patterns. The later analysis used no new phenotypic data to find candidate immune exposures, relying instead on TCR beta sequences and their occurrence across donors. An earlier analysis of several hundred of the donors used high-throughput TCR beta sequencing to judge whether each TCR beta V gene segment behaved as functional or pseudogenic. Alongside the repertoire data, information on donor age, sex, ethnicity and CMV serostatus was compiled. In a later genetic analysis, genome-wide SNP genotypes for 398 of the 666 donors were used, and that subset was treated as a discovery cohort. Every discovery cohort repertoire had been produced on one sequencing platform. HLA typing covered class I and class II loci at four-digit resolution. The number of typed donors differed by locus: roughly 629-640 for A, B, C, DRB1 and DQB1; approximately 520 for DQA1; approximately 610 for DPA1; and 450 to 480 for DPB1. Roughly five DR-DQ haplotypes were handled as single units for association and clustering, since linkage in the cohort was strong. Across 398 genotyped donors of the cohort, an average of approximately 220,000 unique TCR beta nucleotide sequences per donor were sequenced, and roughly a sixth of those sequences were non-productive.

Comment on this clone: Which antigen it targets is not known. Base qualities are not recorded, but no much larger clone differs from it by a single base.

V loses 0 bases of germline sequence and J loses 2 bases, and the interval between the two ends is 9 bases. CDR1 SGHRS and CDR2 YFSETQ are derived from the germline V gene. Inclusive of the bounding cysteine and phenylalanine, the CDR3 is 15 residues long. Only the CDR3 part of the read is kept: 45 bases, read in frame from the first base. The library was obtained by the immunoSEQ multiplex PCR assay. The multiplex PCR relied on a mix of 60 forward primers for TCR Vbeta segments and 13 reverse primers for TCR Jbeta segments. The CDR3 region of rearranged TCR beta genes was amplified from genomic DNA by a multiplex PCR assay. Amplified TCR beta libraries were sequenced as 87-base-pair reads on the Illumina HiSeq System. The published analysis was carried out like this. Across the 500 to 750 repertoires, a later analysis counted approximately 83 million unique TCR beta chains, 8.5 million to 12 million of which were shared by at least two donors. To remove PCR and sequencing errors, raw reads were error-corrected and collapsed into unique sequences using a nearest-neighbor algorithm that merged closely related sequences. CDR3 sequences were aligned to IMGT reference sequences to assign V, D and J gene segments. For a sequence to be retained, a match of at least six nucleotides to both a V gene segment and a J gene segment was required. A rearrangement was called productive if the CDR3 had no stop codons and remained in frame with V and J, and every other rearrangement was called non-productive. CDR3 was defined according to IMGT convention as the region running from the second conserved V-encoded cysteine to the conserved J-encoded phenylalanine. Sequences without an unambiguous match to a single V gene segment were excluded from the earlier analysis of several hundred of the donors. An earlier analysis of about 590 of the donors classified V segments as functional when productive rearrangements were above 56.7% and as segregating when the standard deviation between donors was above 5%. A statistical classification framework was developed to diagnose cytomegalovirus status using the catalog of TCR beta chain sequences. A later analysis assigned V and J genes by comparing TCR nucleotide sequences with IMGT/GENE-DB human TR gene sequences. Using the TCRdist pipeline, a later analysis assigned CDR3 sequences along with most-parsimonious VDJ recombination scenarios. A later analysis defined each TCR beta chain by its CDR3 amino acid sequence plus V-gene family, and excluded reads lacking a unique V-gene family. To address suspected cross-contamination and a sequencing artifact, a later analysis removed some 620 highly shared, low-generation-probability nucleotide sequences. For each public chain, a later analysis derived a clonal expansion index from normalized ranks of inferred template counts within each repertoire. In a later analysis, generation probabilities were computed using a VDJ recombination model fitted to out-of-frame rearrangements, and the results were checked against IGoR. In a later analysis, hypergeometric tests were used to score TCR-TCR, TCR-HLA and TCR-CMV co-occurrence, with a repertoire-size bias correction applied to TCR pairs. A later analysis estimated false discovery rates by permuting HLA or CMV assignments 20 times. A later analysis grouped co-occurring TCRs with DBSCAN, adding TCRdist sequence similarity when clustering within HLA-allele-positive subsets. Repertoires with fewer than 30,000 or more than 120,000 public chains, plus five repertoires with anomalous nucleotide sharing, were excluded from co-occurrence clustering. TCRdb retrieved this table from immuneACCESS and kept in-frame rearrangements only. Not all clones are present; in checked studies, unresolved V genes account for under half, and no reason is known for the remainder. From that table come the V and J calls and clone size; the DNA was used to work out D and trimming. The sample contains approximately 170,000 clones, around 78% of them found a single time. The ten largest clones take up under 2.5% of the sample.

The cohort consisted of 600 to 750 healthy bone marrow donors. At the time of sampling, all cohort members were nominally healthy, though unrecorded immune exposures were likely present. The donor was CMV seropositive and belonged to the group of 250 to 350 seropositive cohort members. A peripheral blood sample was provided by each donor, and peripheral blood mononuclear cells were used for TCR beta sequencing. Genomic DNA was extracted from the blood cell samples with the Qiagen DNeasy Blood Extraction Kit. Results and caveats for the whole study, not just this receptor: When HLA alleles, especially DR and DQ, strongly co-occurred, TCR associations were difficult to assign to individual alleles. Over 15 rarely observed V segments, including chromosome 9 orphons, were excluded from the earlier analysis of several hundred of the donors because counts were too low. Broadly in line with IMGT annotations, most TCR beta V segments showed up in productive rearrangements about 87% or about 30% of the time in an earlier analysis of 450 to 750 of the donors. Immune exposure information for the cohort was limited to CMV serostatus. Across donors, most TCR sequences were observed very rarely, whereas some public TCRs were present in many individuals. Some IMGT-functional V segments, including TRBV6-2 and TRBV6-3, could not be told apart with the 87-base-pair reads, so those segments were excluded. The classifier was reported to diagnose cytomegalovirus status with high specificity and sensitivity in both the original cohort and the validation cohort. It was suggested by the authors that the approach could potentially be generalized to other disease states and immunological phenotypes. A later analysis associated 15,000 to 20,000 TCR beta sequences with specific HLA alleles at a false discovery rate of 0.05. Several of the top co-occurrence clusters appeared to be linked to parvovirus B19, influenza, CMV and Epstein-Barr virus, according to a later analysis. Because HLA typing was missing for some donors at each locus, association tests included only the typed subset. A few of the identified cytomegalovirus-associated TCR beta chains were confirmed in vitro to be specific for cytomegalovirus antigens. A later genetic analysis reported fewer N-insertions in productive TCRs among donors in an Asian-associated ancestry cluster than the approximately 670-donor mean. Roughly uniform sequencing depth across donors was assumed in presence/absence analyses, although this assumption may not hold. In a later analysis, HLA-associated TCR beta chains were found to be more clonally expanded and to have lower generation probabilities than equally common non-associated chains. According to a later analysis, TCR association rates differed among HLA loci, with DRB1 alleles showing the most associated TCRs and HLA-C alleles showing the fewest. In this cohort, only TCR beta chains were sequenced, and detectable features were limited by the absence of alpha or paired-chain data. A total of about 180 TCR beta chains were listed by the study as associated with cytomegalovirus. A further reported finding was that TCR beta sequences accurately predicted the HLA-A and HLA-B alleles for most subjects in the first cohort. A later analysis found that most CMV-associated TCR beta chains appeared HLA-restricted, with HLA associations seemingly driven largely by CMV exposure. A cluster of highly shared sequence variants was judged likely to represent a technical artifact of the sequencing pipeline. Correlated functional status among segregating V segments might reflect linkage disequilibrium, but an unknown experimental factor could not be ruled out. In a later genetic analysis, a missense DCLRE1C variant was associated with V-gene and J-gene trimming of TCR beta chains, and the association was replicated in an independent cohort.

Sequenced sample: PBMCs. The TCR was taken from a woman aged 25 to 39 in good health and CMV-seropositive. The rearranged segments are TRBV5-1 and TRBJ1-5, with no reliable assignment of the D segment. Here the CDR3 is given as CASSLASGGNQPQHF. The bases read TGCGCCAGCAGCTTGGCCAGCGGGGGCAATCAGCCCCAGCATTTT.